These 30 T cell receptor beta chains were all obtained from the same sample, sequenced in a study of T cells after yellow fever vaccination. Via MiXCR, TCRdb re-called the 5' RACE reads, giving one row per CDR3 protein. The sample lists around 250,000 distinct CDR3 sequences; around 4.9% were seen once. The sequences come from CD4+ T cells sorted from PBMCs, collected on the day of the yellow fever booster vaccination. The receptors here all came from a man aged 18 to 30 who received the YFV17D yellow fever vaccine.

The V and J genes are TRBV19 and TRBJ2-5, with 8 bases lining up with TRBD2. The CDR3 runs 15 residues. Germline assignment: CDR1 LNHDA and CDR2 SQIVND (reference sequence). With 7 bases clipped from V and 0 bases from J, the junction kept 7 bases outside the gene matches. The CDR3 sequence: CASTNGGAYQETQYF. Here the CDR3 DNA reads TGTGCCAGTACAAACGGGGGGGCTTACCAAGAGACCCAGTACTTC.

CDR3 sequence (DNA): TGTGCCAGCAGCCAAGATGAGATGACAGGGGAAGCTTTCTTT. This translates into CASSQDEMTGEAFF. V usage is TRBV3-1 and J usage is TRBJ1-1, with TRBD1 matching over 7 bases. The CDR3 sequence is 14 residues long. V lost 0 bases to trimming and J lost 8 bases; unmatched junction nucleotides: 6. Per germline, CDR1 LGHDT and CDR2 YNNKEL (reference sequence).

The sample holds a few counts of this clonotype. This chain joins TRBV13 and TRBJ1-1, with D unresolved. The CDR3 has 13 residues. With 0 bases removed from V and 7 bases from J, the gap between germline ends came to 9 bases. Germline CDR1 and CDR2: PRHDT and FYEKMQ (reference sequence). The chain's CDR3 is CASSLGRWGEAFF. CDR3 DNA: TGTGCCAGCAGCTTAGGACGTTGGGGTGAAGCTTTCTTT.

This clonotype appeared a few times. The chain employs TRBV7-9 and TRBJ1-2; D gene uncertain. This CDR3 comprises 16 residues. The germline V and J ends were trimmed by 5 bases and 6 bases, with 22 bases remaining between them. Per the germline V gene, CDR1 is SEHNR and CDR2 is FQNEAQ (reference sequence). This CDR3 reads CASSRPVGVSRDGYTF. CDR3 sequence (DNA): TGTGCCAGCAGCCGACCCGTGGGCGTGAGTCGGGATGGCTACACCTTC.

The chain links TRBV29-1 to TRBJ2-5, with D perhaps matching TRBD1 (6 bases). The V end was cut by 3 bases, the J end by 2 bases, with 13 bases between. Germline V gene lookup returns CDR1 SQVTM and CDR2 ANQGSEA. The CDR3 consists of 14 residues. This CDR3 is CSVDRDTNQETQYF. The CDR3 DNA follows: TGCAGCGTTGATCGGGACACTAATCAAGAGACCCAGTACTTC.

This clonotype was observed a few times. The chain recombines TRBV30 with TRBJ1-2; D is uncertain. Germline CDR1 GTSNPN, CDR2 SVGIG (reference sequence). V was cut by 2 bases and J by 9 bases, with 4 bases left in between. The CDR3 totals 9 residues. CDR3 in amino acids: CAWSPSYTF. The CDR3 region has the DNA TGTGCCTGGAGTCCTAGCTACACCTTC.

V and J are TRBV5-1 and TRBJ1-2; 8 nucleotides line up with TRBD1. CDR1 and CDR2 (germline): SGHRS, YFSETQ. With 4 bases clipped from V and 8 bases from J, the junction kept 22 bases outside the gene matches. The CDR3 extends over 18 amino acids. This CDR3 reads CASSTGQGVDYGWRGYTF. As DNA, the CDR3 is TGCGCCAGCAGCACCGGACAGGGTGTAGACTATGGCTGGCGAGGCTACACCTTC.

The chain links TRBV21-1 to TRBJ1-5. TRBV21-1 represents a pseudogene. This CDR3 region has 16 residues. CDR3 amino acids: CASSQPPGLSGGPQHF. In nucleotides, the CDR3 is TGTGCCAGCTCCCAACCTCCTGGACTGAGCGGAGGGCCCCAGCATTTT.

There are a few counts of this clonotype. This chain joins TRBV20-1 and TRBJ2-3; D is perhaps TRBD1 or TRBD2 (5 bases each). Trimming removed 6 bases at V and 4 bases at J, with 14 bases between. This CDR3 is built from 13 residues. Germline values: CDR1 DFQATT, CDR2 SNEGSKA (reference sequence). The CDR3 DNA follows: TGCAGTGCAGAGGGCCGAGGGGCAGATACGCAGTATTTT. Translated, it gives CSAEGRGADTQYF.

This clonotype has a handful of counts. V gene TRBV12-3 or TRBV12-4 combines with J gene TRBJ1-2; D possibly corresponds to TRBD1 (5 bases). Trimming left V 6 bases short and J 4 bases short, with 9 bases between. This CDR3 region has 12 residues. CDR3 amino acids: CASSRGVYGYTF. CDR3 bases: TGTGCCAGCAGCCGAGGGGTCTATGGCTACACCTTC.

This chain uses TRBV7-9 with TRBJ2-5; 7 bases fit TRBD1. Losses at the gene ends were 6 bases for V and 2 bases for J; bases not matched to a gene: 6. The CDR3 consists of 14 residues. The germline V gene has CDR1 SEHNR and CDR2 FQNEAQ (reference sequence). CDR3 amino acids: CASRTLTGQETQYF. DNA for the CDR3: TGTGCCAGCAGGACCCTGACAGGGCAAGAGACCCAGTACTTC.

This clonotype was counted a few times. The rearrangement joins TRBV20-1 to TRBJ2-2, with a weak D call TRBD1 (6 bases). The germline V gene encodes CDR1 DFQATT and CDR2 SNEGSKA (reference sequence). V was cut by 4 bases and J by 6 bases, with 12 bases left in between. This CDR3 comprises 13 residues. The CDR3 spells CSAKPQGPGELFF. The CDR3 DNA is TGCAGTGCTAAACCTCAGGGGCCCGGGGAGCTGTTTTTT.

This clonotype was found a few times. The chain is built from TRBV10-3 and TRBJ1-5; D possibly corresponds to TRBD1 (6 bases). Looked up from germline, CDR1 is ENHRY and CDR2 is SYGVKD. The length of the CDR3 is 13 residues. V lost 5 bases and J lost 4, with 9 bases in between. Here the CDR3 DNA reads TGTGCCATCAGTAACAGGGAGAATCAGCCCCAGCATTTT. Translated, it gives CAISNRENQPQHF.

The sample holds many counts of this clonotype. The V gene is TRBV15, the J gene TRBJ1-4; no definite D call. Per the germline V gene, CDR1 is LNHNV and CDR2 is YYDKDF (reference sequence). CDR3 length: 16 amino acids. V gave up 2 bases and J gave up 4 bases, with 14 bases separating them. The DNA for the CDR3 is TGTGCCACCAGCAGAAGCAAGACGGTCTTTAATGAAAAACTGTTTTTT. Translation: CATSRSKTVFNEKLFF. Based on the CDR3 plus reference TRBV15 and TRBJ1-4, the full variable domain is DAMVIQNPRYQVTQFGKPVTLSCSQTLNHNVMYWYQQKSSQAPKLLFHYYDKDFNNEADTPDNFQSRRPNTSFCFLDIRSPGLGDTAMYLCATSRSKTVFNEKLFFGSGTQLSVL.

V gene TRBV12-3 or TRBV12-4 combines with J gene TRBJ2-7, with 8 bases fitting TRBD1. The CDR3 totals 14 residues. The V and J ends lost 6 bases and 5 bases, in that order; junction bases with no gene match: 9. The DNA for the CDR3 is TGTGCCAGCAGCCGACAGGGGATCCCCCACGAGCAGTACTTC. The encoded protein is CASSRQGIPHEQYF.

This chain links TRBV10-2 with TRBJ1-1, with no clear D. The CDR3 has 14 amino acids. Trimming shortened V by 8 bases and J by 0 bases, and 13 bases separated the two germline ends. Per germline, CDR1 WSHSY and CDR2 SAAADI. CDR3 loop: CASHPRGMNTEAFF. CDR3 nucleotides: TGCGCCAGCCACCCGCGGGGAATGAACACTGAAGCTTTCTTT.

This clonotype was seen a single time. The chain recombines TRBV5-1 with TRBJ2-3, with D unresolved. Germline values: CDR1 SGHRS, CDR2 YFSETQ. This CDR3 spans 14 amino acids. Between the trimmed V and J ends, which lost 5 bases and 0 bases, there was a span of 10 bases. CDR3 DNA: TGCGCCAGCAGTACGGCGACTAGCACAGATACGCAGTATTTT. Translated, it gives CASSTATSTDTQYF.

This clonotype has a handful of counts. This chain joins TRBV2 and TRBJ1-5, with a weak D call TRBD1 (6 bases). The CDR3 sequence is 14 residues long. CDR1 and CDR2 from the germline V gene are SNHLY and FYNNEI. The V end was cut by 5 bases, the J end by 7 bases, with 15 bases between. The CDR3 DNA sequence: TGTGCCAGCAGTTTACAGGGCCCCAGGCAGCCCCAGCATTTT. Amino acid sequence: CASSLQGPRQPQHF.

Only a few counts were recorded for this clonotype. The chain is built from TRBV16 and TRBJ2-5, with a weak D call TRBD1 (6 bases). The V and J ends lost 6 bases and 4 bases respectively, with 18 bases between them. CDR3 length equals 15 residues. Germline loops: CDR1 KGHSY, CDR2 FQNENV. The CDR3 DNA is TGTGCCAGCAGTCGACAGGCCGTTGGGGGAGAGACCCAGTACTTC. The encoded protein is CASSRQAVGGETQYF. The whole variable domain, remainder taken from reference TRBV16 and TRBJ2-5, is GEEVAQTPKHLVRGEGQKAKLYCAPIKGHSYVFWYQQVLKNEFKFLISFQNENVFDETGMPKERFSAKCLPNSPCSLEIQATKLEDSAVYFCASSRQAVGGETQYFGPGTRLLVL.

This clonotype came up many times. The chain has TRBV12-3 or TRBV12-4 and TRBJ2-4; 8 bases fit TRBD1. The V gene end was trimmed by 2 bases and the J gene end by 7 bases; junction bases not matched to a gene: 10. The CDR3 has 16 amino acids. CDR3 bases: TGTGCCAGCAGTTTATCCCTTGGACAGGGCGGGAACATTCAGTACTTC. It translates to CASSLSLGQGGNIQYF.

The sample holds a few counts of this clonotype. CDR3 in amino acids: CASSPRGIEQFF. CDR3 sequence (DNA): TGTGCCAGCTCACCTAGGGGGATTGAGCAGTTCTTC. This rearrangement joins TRBV18 to TRBJ2-1, with D possibly matching TRBD1 (6 bases). In germline, CDR1 is KGHSH, CDR2 LQKENI. The ends were cut back, 3 bases at V and 9 bases at J, with 9 bases in the middle. The length of the CDR3 is 12 residues. Filled out from reference TRBV18 and TRBJ2-1, the complete variable domain reads NAGVMQNPRHLVRRRGQEARLRCSPMKGHSHVYWYRQLPEEGLKFMVYLQKENIIDESGMPKERFSAEFPKEGPSILRIQQVVRGDSAAYFCASSPRGIEQFFGPGTRLTVL.

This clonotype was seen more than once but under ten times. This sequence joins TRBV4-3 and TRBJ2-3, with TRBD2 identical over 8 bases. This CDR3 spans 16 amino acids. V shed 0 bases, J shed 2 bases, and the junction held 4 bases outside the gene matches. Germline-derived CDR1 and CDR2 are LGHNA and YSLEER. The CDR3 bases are TGCGCCAGCAGCCAAGAACTAGCGGAGGTCACAGATACGCAGTATTTT. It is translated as CASSQELAEVTDTQYF.

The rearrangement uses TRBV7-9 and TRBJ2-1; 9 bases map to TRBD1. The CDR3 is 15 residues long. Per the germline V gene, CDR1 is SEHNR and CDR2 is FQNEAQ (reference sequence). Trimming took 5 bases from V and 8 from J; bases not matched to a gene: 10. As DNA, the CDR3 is TGTGCCAGCAGCCAATGGACAGGGGTTAGGGATGAGCAGTTCTTC. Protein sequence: CASSQWTGVRDEQFF. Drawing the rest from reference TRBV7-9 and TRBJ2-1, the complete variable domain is DTGVSQNPRHKITKRGQNVTFRCDPISEHNRLYWYRQTLGQGPEFLTYFQNEAQLEKSRLLSDRFSAERPKGSFSTLEIQRTEQGDSAMYLCASSQWTGVRDEQFFGPGTRLTVL.

The CDR3 loop is CASSNGQGVYEQYF. The CDR3, as DNA: TGCGCCAGCAGCAACGGACAGGGCGTCTACGAGCAGTACTTC. This rearrangement joins TRBV4-3 to TRBJ2-7; TRBD1 matches 8 bases. The junction had 6 bases not matched to a gene; V was cut back by 5 bases and J by 3 bases. The CDR3 extends over 14 amino acids. The germline V gene encodes CDR1 LGHNA and CDR2 YSLEER.

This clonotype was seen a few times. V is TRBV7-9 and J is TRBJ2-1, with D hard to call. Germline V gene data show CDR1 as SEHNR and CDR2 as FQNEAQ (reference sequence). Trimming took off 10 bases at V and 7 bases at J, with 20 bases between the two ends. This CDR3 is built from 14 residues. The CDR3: CATFRRKGGNEQFF. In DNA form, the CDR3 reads TGTGCCACCTTCAGGCGGAAAGGTGGTAATGAGCAGTTCTTC.

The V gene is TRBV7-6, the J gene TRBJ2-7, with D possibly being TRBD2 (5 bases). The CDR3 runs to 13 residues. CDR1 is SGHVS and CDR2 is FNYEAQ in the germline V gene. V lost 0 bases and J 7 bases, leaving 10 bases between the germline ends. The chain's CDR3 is CASSLALGEEQYV. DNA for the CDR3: TGTGCCAGCAGCTTAGCCCTCGGGGAAGAGCAGTACGTC.

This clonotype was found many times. As DNA, the CDR3 is TGCGCCAGCAGCCAAGAAGGTACTAGCGGGGGTCGGGAGCAGTTCTTC. Amino acid sequence: CASSQEGTSGGREQFF. The gene calls are TRBV4-3 and TRBJ2-1, with 11 bases identical to TRBD2. Germline values: CDR1 LGHNA, CDR2 YSLEER. The CDR3 length is 16 residues. J lost 10 bases, V lost 0 bases, and 8 bases had no gene match.

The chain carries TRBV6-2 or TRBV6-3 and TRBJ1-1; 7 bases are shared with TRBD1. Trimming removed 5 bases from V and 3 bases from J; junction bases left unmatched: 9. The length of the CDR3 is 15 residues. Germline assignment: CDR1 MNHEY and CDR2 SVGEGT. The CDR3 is CASSPGTAPDTEAFF. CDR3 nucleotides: TGTGCCAGCAGTCCCGGGACAGCCCCGGACACTGAAGCTTTCTTT.

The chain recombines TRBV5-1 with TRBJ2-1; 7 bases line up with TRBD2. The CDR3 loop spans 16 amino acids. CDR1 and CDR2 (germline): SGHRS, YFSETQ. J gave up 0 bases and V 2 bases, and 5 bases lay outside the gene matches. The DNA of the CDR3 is TGCGCCAGCAGCTTCCGGGGGGAAGACTCCTACAATGAGCAGTTCTTC. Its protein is CASSFRGEDSYNEQFF.

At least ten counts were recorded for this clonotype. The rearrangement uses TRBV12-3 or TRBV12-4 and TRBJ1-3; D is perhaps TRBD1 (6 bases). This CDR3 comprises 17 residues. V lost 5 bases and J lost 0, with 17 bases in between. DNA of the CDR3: TGTGCCAGCAGTGGGACAAACAACGCCAACTCTGGAAACACCATATATTTT. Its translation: CASSGTNNANSGNTIYF.